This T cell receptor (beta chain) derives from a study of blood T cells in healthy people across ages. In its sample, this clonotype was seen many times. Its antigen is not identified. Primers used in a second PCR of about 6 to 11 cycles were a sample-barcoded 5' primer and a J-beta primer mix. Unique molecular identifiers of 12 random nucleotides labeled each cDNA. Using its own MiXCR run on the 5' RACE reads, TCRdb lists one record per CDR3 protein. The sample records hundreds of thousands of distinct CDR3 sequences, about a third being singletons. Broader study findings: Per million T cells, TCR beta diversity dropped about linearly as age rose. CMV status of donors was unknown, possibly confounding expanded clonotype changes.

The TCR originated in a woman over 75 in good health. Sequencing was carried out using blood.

The CDR3 bases are TGTGCCAGCAGCCCCAGGGGCGGGGAGCAGTTCTTC. This codes for CASSPRGGEQFF. The rearrangement uses TRBV9 and TRBJ2-1; D is perhaps TRBD1 (6 bases). V lost 4 bases and J lost 10, with 12 bases in between. This CDR3 contains 12 residues. From germline, CDR1 is SGDLS and CDR2 YYNGEE.